The T cell receptor beta chain under discussion was sequenced for a study of T cell responses to AZD1222 COVID-19 vaccine. The protocol was immunoSEQ multiplex PCR, while the TCRdb copy is restricted to in-frame clones and leaves out a portion. The sample holds tens of thousands of clones, 88% seen once. Per germline, CDR1 GTSNPN and CDR2 SVGIG (reference sequence). V lost 2 bases and J lost 2, with 13 bases in between. The CDR3 is 15 residues long. This material consisted of peripheral blood, taken on day 0 of AZD1222 vaccination. This clonotype originated in an adult in good health. V gene TRBV30 combines with J gene TRBJ1-5, with a weak D call TRBD1 (6 bases). The CDR3 loop is CAWSNPGAGNQPQHF. DNA of the CDR3: TGTGCCTGGAGTAATCCGGGGGCGGGCAATCAGCCCCAGCATTTT.